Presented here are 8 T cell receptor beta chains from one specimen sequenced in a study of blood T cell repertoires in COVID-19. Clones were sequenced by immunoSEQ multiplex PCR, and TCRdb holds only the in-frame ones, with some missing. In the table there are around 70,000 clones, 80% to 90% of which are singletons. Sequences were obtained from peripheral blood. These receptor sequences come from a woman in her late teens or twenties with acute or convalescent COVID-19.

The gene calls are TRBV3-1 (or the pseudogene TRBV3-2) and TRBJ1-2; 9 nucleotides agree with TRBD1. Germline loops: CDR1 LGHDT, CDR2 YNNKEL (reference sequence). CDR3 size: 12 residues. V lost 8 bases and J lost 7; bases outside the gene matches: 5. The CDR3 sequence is CASGQGRSGYTF. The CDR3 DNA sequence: TGTGCCAGCGGACAGGGGCGATCTGGCTACACCTTC.

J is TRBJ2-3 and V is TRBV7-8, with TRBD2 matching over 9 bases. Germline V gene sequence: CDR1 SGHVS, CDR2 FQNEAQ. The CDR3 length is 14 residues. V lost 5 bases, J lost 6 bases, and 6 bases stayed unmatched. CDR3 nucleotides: TGTGCCAGCAGCGCTAGCGGGGAGACGGATACGCAGTATTTT. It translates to CASSASGETDTQYF.

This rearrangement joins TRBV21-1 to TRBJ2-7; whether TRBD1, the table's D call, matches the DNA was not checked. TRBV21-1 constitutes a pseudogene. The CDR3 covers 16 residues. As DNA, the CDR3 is TGTGCCAGCAGCAAAGGGAGACAGGGGGCGCGGTACGAGCAGTACTTC. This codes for CASSKGRQGARYEQYF.

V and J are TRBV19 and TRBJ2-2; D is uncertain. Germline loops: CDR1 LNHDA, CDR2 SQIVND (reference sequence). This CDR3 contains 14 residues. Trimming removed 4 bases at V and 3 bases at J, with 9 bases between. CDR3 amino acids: CASSTTRDTGELFF. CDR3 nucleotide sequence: TGTGCCAGTAGTACAACACGGGACACCGGGGAGCTGTTTTTT.

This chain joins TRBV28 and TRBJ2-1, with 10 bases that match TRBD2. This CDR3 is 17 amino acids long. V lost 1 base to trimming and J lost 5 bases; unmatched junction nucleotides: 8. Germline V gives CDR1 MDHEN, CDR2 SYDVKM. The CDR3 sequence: CASSLSRAGGDNNEQFF. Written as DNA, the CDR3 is TGTGCCAGCAGTTTATCCCGAGCGGGAGGGGACAACAATGAGCAGTTCTTC.

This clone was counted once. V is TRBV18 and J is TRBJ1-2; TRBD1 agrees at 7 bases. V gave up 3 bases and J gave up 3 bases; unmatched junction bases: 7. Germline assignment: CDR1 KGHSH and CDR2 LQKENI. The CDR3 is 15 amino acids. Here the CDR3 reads CASSPRQGSDYGYTF. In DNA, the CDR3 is TGTGCCAGCTCACCGAGACAGGGATCGGACTATGGCTACACCTTC.

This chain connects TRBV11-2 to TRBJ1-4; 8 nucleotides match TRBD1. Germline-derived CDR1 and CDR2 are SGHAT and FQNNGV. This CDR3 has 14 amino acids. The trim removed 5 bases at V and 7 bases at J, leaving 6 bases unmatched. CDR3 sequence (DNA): TGTGCCAGCAGCATCAGGGGGCTTGGTGAAAAACTGTTTTTT. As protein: CASSIRGLGEKLFF.

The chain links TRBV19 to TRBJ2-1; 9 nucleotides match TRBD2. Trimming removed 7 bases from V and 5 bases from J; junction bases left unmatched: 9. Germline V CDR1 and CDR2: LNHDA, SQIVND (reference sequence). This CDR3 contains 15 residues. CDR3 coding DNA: TGTGCCAGTAAGAGACTAGCGGAGGGGAACAATGAGCAGTTCTTC. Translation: CASKRLAEGNNEQFF.